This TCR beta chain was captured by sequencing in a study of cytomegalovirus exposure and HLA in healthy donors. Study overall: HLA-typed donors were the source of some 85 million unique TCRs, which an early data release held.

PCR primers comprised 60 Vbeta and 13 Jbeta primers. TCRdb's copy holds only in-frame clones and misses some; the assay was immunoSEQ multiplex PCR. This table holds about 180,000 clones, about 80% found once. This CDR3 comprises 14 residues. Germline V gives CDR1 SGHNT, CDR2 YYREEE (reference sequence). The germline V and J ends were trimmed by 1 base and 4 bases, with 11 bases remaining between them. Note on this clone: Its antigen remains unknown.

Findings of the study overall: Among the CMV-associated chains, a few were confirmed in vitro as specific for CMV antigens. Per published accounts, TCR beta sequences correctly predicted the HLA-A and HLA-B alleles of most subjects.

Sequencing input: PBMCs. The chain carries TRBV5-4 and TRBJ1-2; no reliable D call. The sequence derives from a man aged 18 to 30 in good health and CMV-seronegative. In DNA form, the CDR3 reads TGTGCCAGCAGCTTGCCGGGTATCGGCTATGGCTACACCTTC. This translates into CASSLPGIGYGYTF.